This T cell receptor beta chain was sequenced in a study of blood T cell repertoires in COVID-19. As for the study in general: PBMCs, B-cell-depleted T cells, or T cells provided the cDNA or gDNA that made up the material.

The CDR3 spans 18 residues. The germline CDR1 and CDR2 sequences are LGHNA and YSLEER. The V and J ends lost 0 bases and 0 bases respectively, with 14 bases between them. Study processing details: From reference gene primer amplification, estimates of nucleated cell counts were derived. Using immunoSEQ multiplex PCR, the repertoire was profiled, and TCRdb retains in-frame clones only, with some absent. V and J calls and clone size are those listed in that table; D and trimming were worked out from the DNA. The sample consists of hundreds of thousands of clones, 80% to 90% of them appearing once. The genes are TRBV4-3 and TRBJ2-2; no clear D gene. This receptor was taken from a woman in her forties or fifties in a cohort exposed to, infected with or recovered from COVID-19 (not recorded which). The sample consisted of PBMCs or T cells enriched from blood (not recorded which). The CDR3 reads CASSQDIKPNSNTGELFF. The CDR3 DNA reads as TGCGCCAGCAGCCAAGATATTAAGCCGAACTCGAACACCGGGGAGCTGTTTTTT.